Here is one T cell receptor (beta chain) with its context. Its antigen is currently unknown. A junction end diverges from the germline sequence, so it may reflect a read error. The data originate from a study of T cells in localized non-small cell lung cancer. General study points: In adjacent lung, a median roughly 57 of the top 100 tumor clones were found.

CDR1 is WNHNN and CDR2 is SYGVQD in the germline V gene (reference sequence). The CDR3 spans 10 residues. Some clones are missing from TCRdb's copy, which holds only in-frame ones; the method was immunoSEQ multiplex PCR. In the table there are 100,000 to 150,000 clones, around 90% of which are singletons. This chain joins TRBV10-1 and TRBJ1-2; perhaps TRBD1 as D (6 bases). The sample in question was peripheral blood, obtained before any cancer treatment. The TCR sequence derives from an older female donor with stage I lung adenocarcinoma. This CDR3 reads CASMIGGAFF. DNA of the CDR3: TGCGCCAGCATGATTGGGGGCGCCTTCTTC.